Following are 14 T cell receptor beta chains from one sample sequenced in a study of blood T cell repertoires in COVID-19. Clones were sequenced by immunoSEQ multiplex PCR, and TCRdb holds only the in-frame ones, with some missing. The sample yields 68,000 or so clones, 88% seen once. The specimen sequenced was peripheral blood. All receptors come from a human donor in a cohort sampled during active COVID-19.

This clone occurred a few times. The V and J genes are TRBV10-2 and TRBJ1-5, with D perhaps matching TRBD1 (5 bases). The V and J ends lost 10 bases and 0 bases respectively, with 13 bases between them. The CDR3 consists of 14 residues. From germline, CDR1 is WSHSY and CDR2 SAAADI. The CDR3 DNA reads TGCGCCACTAGACCAGGGCATAGCAATCAGCCCCAGCATTTT. Protein: CATRPGHSNQPQHF.

The J gene is TRBJ2-3, the V gene TRBV28; tentative D call: TRBD1 (5 bases). This CDR3 is built from 15 residues. Per germline, CDR1 MDHEN and CDR2 SYDVKM. V was trimmed by 8 bases and J by 3 bases, leaving 18 bases between them. The CDR3 region is CASAQWGRTTDTQYF. CDR3 DNA: TGTGCCAGCGCCCAGTGGGGCAGGACAACAGATACGCAGTATTTT.

The gene calls are TRBV28 and TRBJ1-2, with 7 bases matching TRBD1. Germline V gives CDR1 MDHEN, CDR2 SYDVKM. CDR3 length: 16 residues. The V and J ends lost 5 bases and 7 bases, in that order; junction bases with no gene match: 16. Written as DNA, the CDR3 is TGTGCCAGCAGTCCCCTAGGACAGGTTCGGGTAGGTGGCTACACCTTC. It specifies CASSPLGQVRVGGYTF.

The rearrangement uses TRBV24-1 and TRBJ1-2, with 8 bases aligning to TRBD1. Germline loops: CDR1 KGHDR, CDR2 SFDVKD. V lost 3 bases, J lost 10 bases, and 12 bases stayed unmatched. The CDR3 is made up of 15 amino acids. The CDR3 sequence: CATSDVNAGGPHYTF. CDR3 DNA sequence: TGTGCCACCAGTGATGTAAATGCAGGGGGCCCCCACTACACCTTC.

The genes are TRBV2 and TRBJ1-1; D call uncertain. The CDR3 spans 13 residues. Germline CDR1 is SNHLY and CDR2 is FYNNEI. The germline V and J ends were trimmed by 7 bases and 2 bases, with 11 bases remaining between them. The CDR3 nucleotides are TGTGCCAGCAAACTAAGGCAAAACACTGAAGCTTTCTTT. Translation: CASKLRQNTEAFF.

V is TRBV7-9 and J is TRBJ2-2; no clear D. CDR3 length: 15 amino acids. Germline V CDR1 and CDR2: SEHNR, FQNEAQ (reference sequence). V lost 4 bases, J lost 3 bases, and 12 bases lay in between. The CDR3 nucleotides read TGTGCCAGCAGCTCACCTACCTTGTACACCGGGGAGCTGTTTTTT. Its translation: CASSSPTLYTGELFF.

The chain uses TRBV6-1 and TRBJ1-5; the D is unclear. This CDR3 contains 15 residues. CDR1 and CDR2 from the germline V gene are MNHNS and SASEGT. With 1 base removed from V and 5 bases from J, the gap between germline ends came to 12 bases. Here the CDR3 reads CASSEDSRSYQPQHF. DNA for the CDR3: TGTGCCAGCAGTGAAGATAGCAGATCCTATCAGCCCCAGCATTTT.

This clone has just one count. The chain uses TRBV27 and TRBJ1-4; TRBD1 matches at 11 bases. There are 15 residues in the CDR3. CDR1 and CDR2 from the germline V gene are MNHEY and SMNVEV (reference sequence). Trimming removed 5 bases from V and 8 bases from J; junction bases left unmatched: 7. The CDR3 nucleotides read TGTGCCAGCAGTCCGGACAGGGGGCGACGGGAAAAACTGTTTTTT. As protein: CASSPDRGRREKLFF.

This chain uses TRBV30 with TRBJ1-1; D possibly corresponds to TRBD1 (6 bases). Trimming left V 2 bases short and J 1 base short, with 8 bases between. This CDR3 contains 13 residues. Germline assignment: CDR1 GTSNPN and CDR2 SVGIG (reference sequence). In DNA form, the CDR3 reads TGTGCCTGGAGTAGACAGGAGAACACTGAAGCTTTCTTT. This codes for CAWSRQENTEAFF. Based on the CDR3 plus reference TRBV30 and TRBJ1-1, the full variable domain is SQTIHQWPATLVQPVGSPLSLECTVEGTSNPNLYWYRQAAGRGLQLLFYSVGIGQISSEVPQNLSASRPQDRQFILSSKKLLLSDSGFYLCAWSRQENTEAFFGQGTRLTVV.

J is TRBJ1-1 and V is TRBV10-2; D may be TRBD1 (6 bases). The V gene lost 6 bases and the J gene lost 5 bases, with 16 bases spanning the gap. Germline V gene lookup returns CDR1 WSHSY and CDR2 SAAADI. CDR3 length: 14 amino acids. CDR3 residues: CASRLGQPGTEAFF. For the CDR3, the DNA is TGCGCCAGCAGACTAGGACAGCCTGGGACTGAAGCTTTCTTT.

This clone was seen a single time. V gene TRBV6-4 combines with J gene TRBJ2-3; TRBD2 matches 10 bases. Looked up from germline, CDR1 is MRHNA and CDR2 is SNTAGT. This CDR3 has 15 residues. V lost 8 bases and J lost 6; bases outside the gene matches: 11. The CDR3 here is CASQAAGGPPDTQYF. In DNA form, the CDR3 reads TGTGCCAGCCAGGCAGCGGGGGGGCCCCCCGATACGCAGTATTTT.

J is TRBJ2-7 and V is TRBV7-9, with 7 bases fitting TRBD2. The length of the CDR3 is 15 residues. CDR1 is SEHNR, CDR2 FQNEAQ, per germline (reference sequence). Trimming removed 6 bases from V and 2 bases from J; junction bases left unmatched: 10. Here the CDR3 DNA reads TGTGCCAGCAGTCCCACTAGCGCGAGCCCCTACGAGCAGTACTTC. As protein: CASSPTSASPYEQYF. The full variable domain, completed using reference TRBV7-9 and TRBJ2-7, is DTGVSQNPRHKITKRGQNVTFRCDPISEHNRLYWYRQTLGQGPEFLTYFQNEAQLEKSRLLSDRFSAERPKGSFSTLEIQRTEQGDSAMYLCASSPTSASPYEQYFGPGTRLTVT.

The V and J genes are TRBV29-1 and TRBJ2-2; D call uncertain. The CDR3 covers 14 residues. Trimming took 2 bases from V and 4 from J, leaving 11 bases between them. Per the germline V gene, CDR1 is SQVTM and CDR2 is ANQGSEA. This CDR3 is CSVEWVSGTGELFF. CDR3 DNA sequence: TGCAGCGTTGAATGGGTGTCAGGCACCGGGGAGCTGTTTTTT.

V is TRBV4-2 and J is TRBJ1-4; the D is unclear. Germline V gives CDR1 LGHNA, CDR2 YNFKEQ. The ends were cut back, 5 bases at V and 10 bases at J, with 14 bases in the middle. The CDR3 has 13 amino acids. CDR3 loop: CASSTAPGGKLFF. The CDR3 DNA sequence: TGTGCCAGCAGCACGGCACCGGGTGGAAAACTGTTTTTT.